The present T cell receptor beta chain was sequenced within a study of a mutant IDH1 vaccine in newly diagnosed glioma. Study details: Patients previously underwent radiotherapy, temozolomide, or both, and most underwent both. Study findings and constraints: The study observed vaccine-induced immune responses in 90% to 95% of patients.

CDR3 length: 14 residues. Germline V gene lookup returns CDR1 SGHRS and CDR2 YFSETQ. V lost 1 base and J lost 8, with 15 bases in between. About this clone itself: The target antigen is unknown.

The sample's time point: week 23, last vaccination. Every vaccine dose comprised 300 ug of mutant IDH1 20-mer peptide plus topical imiquimod. Assay: immunoSEQ multiplex PCR; the TCRdb copy retains only in-frame clones and omits some. Here the sample spans tens of thousands of clones, nearly 85% being singletons. Source: PBMCs, taken from a glioma patient whose treatment included an IDH1 peptide vaccine. The clonotype comes from a man between 18 and 29 years old with glioma. The chain recombines TRBV5-1 with TRBJ1-2, with D hard to call. In DNA, the CDR3 is TGCGCCAGCAGCTTGACCGGAAGTTGGACGGGCTACACCTTC. The encoded protein is CASSLTGSWTGYTF.